This record covers a single T cell receptor (beta chain). The data were obtained in a study of blood T cell repertoires in COVID-19. Participant age was roughly 18 to 90 years, and participants resided in roughly 25 US areas. Either two negative PCRs, clearance, or symptom resolution qualified Cohort 3 donors as recovered. As originally analysed: Using reference gene primer amplification, nucleated cell counts were estimated. The method was immunoSEQ multiplex PCR; TCRdb's version includes in-frame clones alone and lacks a portion of them. The V and J calls and clone size are taken from that table; D and trimming were inferred from the DNA. This sample has 150,000 to 200,000 clones, with about 90% found just once. Trimming took 5 bases from V and 0 from J; bases not matched to a gene: 10. The CDR3 consists of 17 residues. Germline V lookup: CDR1 MNHEY, CDR2 SVGEGT.

Sequenced input: PBMCs or T cells enriched from blood (not recorded which). The chain carries TRBV6-2 or TRBV6-3 and TRBJ1-2; TRBD1 aligns across 9 bases. The sequence derives from a woman younger than 35 who had recovered from COVID-19. CDR3 bases: TGTGCCAGCAGTACCCGGGACAGGGAGACATCTAACTATGGCTACACCTTC. Translated: CASSTRDRETSNYGYTF.